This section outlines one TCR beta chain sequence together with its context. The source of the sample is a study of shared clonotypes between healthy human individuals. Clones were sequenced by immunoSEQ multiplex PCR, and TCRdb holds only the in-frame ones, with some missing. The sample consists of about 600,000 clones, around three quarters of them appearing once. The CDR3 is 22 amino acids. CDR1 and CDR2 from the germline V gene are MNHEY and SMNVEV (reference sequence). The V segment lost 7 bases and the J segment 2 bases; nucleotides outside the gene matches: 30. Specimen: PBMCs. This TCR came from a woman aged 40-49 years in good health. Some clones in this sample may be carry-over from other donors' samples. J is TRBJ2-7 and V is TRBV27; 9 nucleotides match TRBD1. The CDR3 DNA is TGTGCCAGCACGCCGACCGGGACAGGGATTCTGGTGGATCTTCAAAATCCCTACGAGCAGTACTTC. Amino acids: CASTPTGTGILVDLQNPYEQYF.